This entry lists 27 T cell receptor beta chains sequenced from one sample in a study of T cell changes during pregnancy in multiple sclerosis. Only in-frame clones appear in the TCRdb table, and some are missing; sequencing was by immunoSEQ multiplex PCR. The data hold more than 15,000 clones, with 89% observed a single time. Sample: CD8+ T cells from peripheral blood mononuclear cells, taken in the second trimester of pregnancy. The receptors come from a female donor in good health, enrolled as a control in a pregnancy study.

The J gene is TRBJ1-2, the V gene TRBV13; 8 nucleotides align to TRBD1. The CDR3 totals 14 residues. Germline CDR1 is PRHDT and CDR2 is FYEKMQ (reference sequence). The ends lost 5 bases at V and 6 bases at J; junction bases unmatched: 8. The DNA of the CDR3 is TGTGCCAGCAGCGCCCGCTCAGGGGGCGATGGCTACACCTTC. Amino acids: CASSARSGGDGYTF.

The chain has TRBV19 and TRBJ2-1; 11 bases are a match to TRBD2. CDR3 size: 17 residues. Germline values: CDR1 LNHDA, CDR2 SQIVND (reference sequence). Unmatched junction bases numbered 11, after V lost 10 bases and J lost 0 bases. The CDR3 protein is CATAQTSGESSYNEQFF. CDR3 sequence (DNA): TGTGCCACCGCACAGACTAGCGGGGAAAGCTCCTACAATGAGCAGTTCTTC.

This chain joins TRBV7-8 and TRBJ1-2; no definite D call. CDR3 length: 13 residues. Germline values: CDR1 SGHVS, CDR2 FQNEAQ. The V gene lost 2 bases and the J gene lost 2 bases, with 6 bases spanning the gap. DNA for the CDR3: TGTGCCAGCAGCTTATTACGGAACTATGGCTACACCTTC. The encoded protein is CASSLLRNYGYTF.

This sequence joins TRBV7-6 and TRBJ2-3, with D possibly matching TRBD1 (5 bases). V gave up 5 bases and J gave up 0 bases, with 27 bases separating them. The V gene's germline CDR1 is SGHVS and CDR2 FNYEAQ. This CDR3 has 20 residues. DNA for the CDR3: TGTGCCAGCAGCCCCGTCTGGCCCCGAACAGGACCACCAAGCACAGATACGCAGTATTTT. It yields the protein CASSPVWPRTGPPSTDTQYF.

The V call is TRBV6-4, the J call TRBJ2-3, with 11 bases lining up with TRBD2. The germline V gene has CDR1 MRHNA and CDR2 SNTAGT. The CDR3 loop spans 15 amino acids. Trimming took 3 bases from V and 4 from J; bases not matched to a gene: 3. The CDR3 DNA sequence: TGTGCCAGCAGTGAAACTAGCGGGGGCTCAGATACGCAGTATTTT. Its translation: CASSETSGGSDTQYF.

The CDR3 bases are TGTGCCAGCACCCTGGGACTTTCGGTAACAAATCAGCCCCAGCATTTT. Protein sequence: CASTLGLSVTNQPQHF. V is TRBV28 and J is TRBJ1-5, with a weak D call TRBD1 (5 bases). Trimming removed 7 bases from V and 4 bases from J, with 20 bases in between. Looked up from germline, CDR1 is MDHEN and CDR2 is SYDVKM. The CDR3 totals 16 residues.

The chain employs TRBV16 and TRBJ1-6, with a weak D call TRBD1 (6 bases). This CDR3 has 15 residues. Trimming took 4 bases from V and 6 from J, leaving 13 bases between them. The germline gives CDR1 KGHSY, CDR2 FQNENV. CDR3 amino acids: CASSLTGPGNSPLHF. Written as DNA, the CDR3 is TGTGCCAGCAGCCTAACAGGGCCGGGTAATTCACCCCTCCACTTT.

This chain connects TRBV30 to TRBJ2-6, with D possibly matching TRBD1 (5 bases). The germline V gene encodes CDR1 GTSNPN and CDR2 SVGIG (reference sequence). The CDR3 extends over 16 amino acids. The V gene lost 3 bases and the J gene lost 0 bases, with 12 bases spanning the gap. CDR3 residues: CAWSDTGISGANVLTF. CDR3 in DNA: TGTGCCTGGAGCGACACAGGCATCTCTGGGGCCAACGTCCTGACTTTC.

V gene TRBV5-1 combines with J gene TRBJ1-1, with D uncertain. CDR1 and CDR2 from the germline V gene are SGHRS and YFSETQ. CDR3 length: 14 residues. Deletions cut 2 bases from V and 1 base from J, with 9 bases between. The CDR3 spells CASSFFQENTEAFF. CDR3 DNA: TGCGCCAGCAGCTTCTTCCAGGAGAACACTGAAGCTTTCTTT. Full variable domain (remainder filled in from reference TRBV5-1 and TRBJ1-1): KAGVTQTPRYLIKTRGQQVTLSCSPISGHRSVSWYQQTPGQGLQFLFEYFSETQRNKGNFPGRFSGRQFSNSRSEMNVSTLELGDSALYLCASSFFQENTEAFFGQGTRLTVV.

The table lists this clone with a count of one. CDR3 residues: CAIPTGTFNEQFF. CDR3 coding DNA: TGTGCCATCCCCACCGGGACTTTCAATGAGCAGTTCTTC. The V call is TRBV10-3, the J call TRBJ2-1; D possibly corresponds to TRBD2 (6 bases). This CDR3 is 13 amino acids long. V lost 8 bases and J 6 bases, leaving 14 bases between the germline ends. CDR1 is ENHRY, CDR2 SYGVKD, per germline.

This clone has a handful of counts. The chain links TRBV4-2 to TRBJ1-6; 8 bases map to TRBD1. V shed 3 bases, J shed 9 bases, and the junction held 7 bases outside the gene matches. The CDR3 runs to 15 residues. In germline, CDR1 is LGHNA, CDR2 YNFKEQ. The CDR3 sequence is CASSQDETGGSPLHF. The CDR3 nucleotides read TGTGCCAGCAGCCAGGACGAAACAGGGGGTTCACCCCTCCACTTT.

The chain employs TRBV19 and TRBJ2-2; 15 bases map to TRBD2. Germline CDR1 LNHDA, CDR2 SQIVND (reference sequence). The CDR3 length is 17 residues. Trimming at V came to 4 bases and at J to 6 bases, leaving 6 bases not matched to a gene. This CDR3 is CASSRTSGGAYAGELFF. CDR3 in DNA: TGTGCCAGTAGTAGGACTAGCGGGGGGGCCTACGCCGGGGAGCTGTTTTTT.

With respect to this clone: The sample carries other DNA sequences with the same CDR3. The chain combines TRBV19 with TRBJ1-1; D perhaps matches TRBD1 (5 bases). The CDR3 contains 12 residues. Between the trimmed V and J ends, which lost 8 bases and 1 base, there was a span of 8 bases. Germline lookup yields CDR1 LNHDA and CDR2 SQIVND (reference sequence). The CDR3 protein is CASLTANTEAFF. DNA for the CDR3: TGTGCCAGTTTGACAGCGAACACTGAAGCTTTCTTT.

The CDR3 nucleotides read TGTGCCAGCAGAAACCACCGGAATGAAAAACTGTTTTTT. It specifies CASRNHRNEKLFF. The chain joins TRBV13 to TRBJ1-4; unclear D gene. There are 13 residues in the CDR3. Deletions cut 6 bases from V and 5 bases from J, with 10 bases between. Germline assignment: CDR1 PRHDT and CDR2 FYEKMQ (reference sequence).

The chain uses TRBV5-6 and TRBJ2-5; TRBD2 matches 10 bases. CDR3 length: 16 amino acids. The ends lost 0 bases at V and 5 bases at J; junction bases unmatched: 7. The germline gives CDR1 SGHDT, CDR2 YYEEEE. CDR3 protein: CASSLVASGSFETQYF. The CDR3 DNA reads TGTGCCAGCAGCTTGGTGGCTAGCGGGAGTTTTGAGACCCAGTACTTC.

The DNA of the CDR3 is TGTGCCAGTAGTATACTTCCGGGACAGGGTTCCCGTCAGTACTTC. Amino acid sequence: CASSILPGQGSRQYF. V gene TRBV19 combines with J gene TRBJ2-5; 9 positions match TRBD1. This CDR3 has 15 residues. Trimming cost V 2 bases and J 11 bases; bases outside gene matches: 12. CDR1 is LNHDA and CDR2 is SQIVND in the germline V gene (reference sequence).

This clone was counted a single time. The chain joins TRBV7-9 to TRBJ2-2; 9 bases fit TRBD1. The CDR3 consists of 19 residues. Losses at the gene ends were 4 bases for V and 2 bases for J; bases not matched to a gene: 14. The V gene's germline CDR1 is SEHNR and CDR2 FQNEAQ (reference sequence). CDR3 region: CASSSSFPPGQGNTGELFF. As DNA, the CDR3 is TGTGCCAGCAGCTCTTCGTTCCCACCGGGACAGGGTAACACCGGGGAGCTGTTTTTT.

V and J are TRBV7-6 and TRBJ2-3; 8 bases match TRBD1. This CDR3 is 14 amino acids long. The junction had 3 bases not matched to a gene; V was cut back by 4 bases and J by 3 bases. Germline values: CDR1 SGHVS, CDR2 FNYEAQ. The CDR3 DNA follows: TGTGCCAGCAGCTCTCGGACAGGGACAGATACGCAGTATTTT. This sequence encodes CASSSRTGTDTQYF.

This CDR3 reads CASAPGTFGLAGNGTGELFF. For the CDR3, the DNA is TGTGCCAGCGCTCCGGGGACTTTCGGGCTAGCGGGAAACGGGACCGGGGAGCTGTTTTTT. The chain combines TRBV21-1 with TRBJ2-2; the table calls TRBD2, which could not be checked here. TRBV21-1 is a listed pseudogene. The CDR3 is 20 amino acids.

The chain carries TRBV9 and TRBJ2-5; 8 nucleotides line up with TRBD2. CDR1 and CDR2 from the germline V gene are SGDLS and YYNGEE. The CDR3 loop spans 14 amino acids. Losses at the gene ends were 5 bases for V and 5 bases for J; bases not matched to a gene: 8. Here the CDR3 DNA reads TGTGCCAGCAGTGCGGGGGGAAGGGGGGAGACCCAGTACTTC. It is translated as CASSAGGRGETQYF.

Here the CDR3 DNA reads TGTGCCAGCAGTTATCTAGCGGGAGTCACCGGGGAGCTGTTTTTT. Translated, it gives CASSYLAGVTGELFF. The chain carries TRBV6-5 and TRBJ2-2, with 10 nucleotides matching TRBD2. CDR1 MNHEY and CDR2 SVGAGI come from the germline V gene. This CDR3 is 15 amino acids long. The trim removed 3 bases at V and 4 bases at J, leaving 2 bases unmatched.

The J gene is TRBJ1-5, the V gene TRBV28; perhaps TRBD1 as D (6 bases). This CDR3 is 18 amino acids long. Trimming took off 6 bases at V and 3 bases at J, with 24 bases between the two ends. Germline V gene lookup returns CDR1 MDHEN and CDR2 SYDVKM. The CDR3 nucleotides read TGTGCCAGCAGCCTCCGGGACATACTTAAACCTTCCAATCAGCCCCAGCATTTT. Its translation is CASSLRDILKPSNQPQHF.

This clone was picked up a small number of times. The chain is built from TRBV6-1 and TRBJ2-7; D perhaps matches TRBD1 (5 bases). This CDR3 spans 14 amino acids. V was shortened by 1 base and J by 4 bases, with 11 bases between the two germline ends. Germline lookup yields CDR1 MNHNS and CDR2 SASEGT. CDR3 in DNA: TGTGCCAGCAGTGAAGTGTCAGGGTCATACGAGCAGTACTTC. Amino acids: CASSEVSGSYEQYF.

The chain joins TRBV6-1 to TRBJ2-1, with 11 bases fitting TRBD1. V lost 4 bases to trimming and J lost 9 bases; unmatched junction nucleotides: 8. This CDR3 has 15 residues. Germline CDR1 is MNHNS and CDR2 is SASEGT. CDR3 sequence (DNA): TGTGCCAGCAGTGCGGAGCCTGGGACAGGGGGTGAGCAGTTCTTC. This sequence encodes CASSAEPGTGGEQFF.

The genes are TRBV19 and TRBJ1-5; TRBD1 matches 7 bases. The CDR3 extends over 14 amino acids. Germline lookup yields CDR1 LNHDA and CDR2 SQIVND (reference sequence). Trimming took 7 bases from V and 3 from J; bases not matched to a gene: 6. The CDR3 sequence: CASKEGQLNQPQHF. CDR3 nucleotide sequence: TGTGCCAGTAAAGAGGGACAGCTCAATCAGCCCCAGCATTTT.

This clone occurred once. The chain employs TRBV7-8 and TRBJ1-5, with TRBD1 as a possible D gene (5 bases). In germline, CDR1 is SGHVS, CDR2 FQNEAQ. The CDR3 loop spans 15 amino acids. V gave up 3 bases and J gave up 7 bases, with 16 bases separating them. CDR3 nucleotide sequence: TGTGCCAGCAGCTTCTTCAGATGGGGCGCCCAGCCCCAGCATTTT. Its protein product is CASSFFRWGAQPQHF. Combining the CDR3 with reference TRBV7-8 and TRBJ1-5 gives the whole variable domain GAGVSQSPRYKVAKRGQDVALRCDPISGHVSLFWYQQALGQGPEFLTYFQNEAQLDKSGLPSDRFFAERPEGSVSTLKIQRTQQEDSAVYLCASSFFRWGAQPQHFGDGTRLSIL.

V gene TRBV9 combines with J gene TRBJ1-1; TRBD1 matches at 9 bases. Per germline, CDR1 SGDLS and CDR2 YYNGEE. V lost 1 base and J lost 2; bases outside the gene matches: 9. The CDR3 extends over 17 amino acids. This CDR3 reads CASSVQPLDRGNTEAFF. CDR3 nucleotide sequence: TGTGCCAGCAGCGTACAACCTCTGGACAGGGGAAACACTGAAGCTTTCTTT.